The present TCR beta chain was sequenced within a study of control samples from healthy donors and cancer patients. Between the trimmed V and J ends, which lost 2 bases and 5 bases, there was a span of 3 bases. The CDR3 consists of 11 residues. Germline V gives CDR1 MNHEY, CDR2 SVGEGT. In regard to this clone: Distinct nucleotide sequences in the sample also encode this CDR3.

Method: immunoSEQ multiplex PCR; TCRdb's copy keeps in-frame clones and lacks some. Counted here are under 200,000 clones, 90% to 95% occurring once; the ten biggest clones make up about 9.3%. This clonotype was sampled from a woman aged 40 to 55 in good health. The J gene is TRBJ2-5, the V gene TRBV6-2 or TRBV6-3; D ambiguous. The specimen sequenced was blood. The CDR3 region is CASSYSETQYF. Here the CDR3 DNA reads TGTGCCAGCAGTTACAGCGAGACCCAGTACTTC.